What follows are 2 T cell receptor beta chains derived from one specimen sequenced in a study of neurological immune-mediated disorders. TCRdb reprocessed the 5' RACE reads with MiXCR, giving one entry per CDR3 protein. The table records tens of thousands of distinct CDR3 sequences, about 4% of them present only once. Time point: longitudinal time-point 3. Sequenced sample: PBMCs. The receptors shown here come from a woman aged 60-70 years with multiple sclerosis.

This clonotype came up many times. V gene TRBV14 combines with J gene TRBJ1-1, with D uncertain. The CDR3 covers 16 residues. Between the trimmed V and J ends, which lost 5 bases and 0 bases, there was a span of 16 bases. From germline, CDR1 is SGHDN and CDR2 FVKESK. Written as DNA, the CDR3 is TGTGCCAGCAGCGCGGCGTACGGTGGGGTGAACACTGAAGCTTTCTTT. It codes for CASSAAYGGVNTEAFF.

This clonotype has a count of ten or more. The chain uses TRBV11-2 and TRBJ2-7, with 10 nucleotides matching TRBD2. The CDR3 runs 15 residues. J was trimmed by 2 bases and V by 4 bases; bases with no gene match: 5. Germline-derived CDR1 and CDR2 are SGHAT and FQNNGV. CDR3 residues: CASSSLAGQAYEQYF. CDR3 sequence (DNA): TGTGCCAGCAGCTCACTAGCGGGGCAAGCCTACGAGCAGTACTTC.